This T cell receptor (beta chain) was obtained from a study of naive and memory T cell subsets. Study-level results: This RNA-based method may be sensitive to activation-related transcript changes.

This clonotype is labeled as medium-sized. Its matching antigen is unknown. Alpha and beta constant region primers primed reverse transcription for blood and skin samples. TCRdb re-derived calls from the 5' RACE reads in MiXCR, one entry per CDR3 protein. Of 20,000 to 30,000 distinct CDR3 sequences listed, under 25% were seen once; the top ten hold about 1.8%. CDR1 is MNHNS and CDR2 is SASEGT in the germline V gene. The CDR3 contains 14 residues. Trimming took off 2 bases at V and 6 bases at J, with 10 bases between the two ends. Adult healthy volunteers gave 2.5 ml peripheral blood for whole-blood RNA. The library had UMIs added by 3' ligation of an oligonucleotide to TCR cDNA. Input was about 1 to 1000 ng of DNase-treated total RNA without cell sorting.

The gene calls are TRBV6-1 and TRBJ1-4, with D maybe TRBD1 (5 bases). This TCR came from a female donor in good health. The CDR3: CASSEQPGYEKLFF. In nucleotides, the CDR3 is TGTGCCAGCAGTGAACAGCCAGGGTATGAAAAACTGTTTTTT.